The next 5 T cell receptor beta chains were all read from a single sample in a study of vaccination and CD4 T cells after COVID-19. The study sequenced cultured CD4+ T cell DNA using the Oncomine TCR Beta short-read assay. One entry per CDR3 protein results from TCRdb running MiXCR on the PCR reads. The data show 9,500 to 15,000 distinct CDR3 sequences, under 40% seen once. Treatment defined: roughly 11-day PBMC culture with coronavirus spike peptide pools or control peptides (ViraFEST assay). These receptors lack a known antigen. The specimen was CD4+ T cells from blood, cultured in vitro, collected after SARS-CoV-2 vaccination. These receptors originate from a human donor who had recovered from COVID-19.

The rearrangement links TRBV7-8 to TRBJ2-7; 10 bases line up with TRBD2. Germline V gives CDR1 SGHVS, CDR2 FQNEAQ. The ends lost 2 bases at V and 2 bases at J; junction bases unmatched: 15. The CDR3 runs 19 residues. DNA for the CDR3: TGTGCCAGCAGCTTAAGGTTCTCTAGCGGGAGTTTAGTTCCCTACGAGCAGTACTTC. This encodes CASSLRFSSGSLVPYEQYF.

This clonotype was recorded a few times. The chain couples TRBV15 to TRBJ2-1; D unclear. Germline assignment: CDR1 LNHNV and CDR2 YYDKDF (reference sequence). The CDR3 spans 13 residues. V lost 1 base and J lost 9, with 10 bases in between. The CDR3 region has the DNA TGTGCCACCAGCAGAGTACCGTCGGGTGAGCAGTTCTTC. Translated: CATSRVPSGEQFF.

This clonotype has only a few counts. J is TRBJ1-2 and V is TRBV6-1; D unresolved. V dropped 7 bases and J dropped 13 bases, with 16 bases sitting between them. CDR1 MNHNS and CDR2 SASEGT come from the germline V gene. The CDR3 consists of 11 residues. The chain's CDR3 is CASTPGVAVTF. The CDR3 nucleotides read TGTGCCAGCACCCCCGGGGTTGCCGTCACCTTC.

The chain uses TRBV11-2 and TRBJ2-2; D not certain. This CDR3 is built from 14 residues. V was clipped by 5 bases and J by 6 bases, with 13 bases between them. Per the germline V gene, CDR1 is SGHAT and CDR2 is FQNNGV. The CDR3 nucleotides are TGTGCCAGCAGCGAATACCGGAGACCCGGGGAGCTGTTTTTT. Translated: CASSEYRRPGELFF.

This clonotype turned up a few times. The rearrangement uses TRBV20-1 and TRBJ1-5; 9 bases align to TRBD1. V was pared by 3 bases and J by 1 base, with 7 bases of the junction left unmatched. The CDR3 loop spans 16 amino acids. The germline CDR1 and CDR2 sequences are DFQATT and SNEGSKA (reference sequence). The CDR3, as DNA: TGCAGTGCTAGCGACGGACAGGGGATCAGCAATCAGCCCCAGCATTTT. This encodes CSASDGQGISNQPQHF.